Following are 3 T cell receptor beta chains from one sample sequenced in a study of blood T cell repertoires in COVID-19. Sequencing used immunoSEQ multiplex PCR; TCRdb keeps in-frame clones, though not all of them. The sample comprises 200,000 to 250,000 clones, 89% of which are singletons, and 4.8% rests with the top ten. Input material: peripheral blood. Source of these receptors: a woman between 40 and 50 years old with acute or convalescent COVID-19.

The chain has TRBV30 and TRBJ1-2; D is possibly TRBD1 (6 bases). The germline CDR1 and CDR2 sequences are GTSNPN and SVGIG (reference sequence). V gave up 5 bases and J gave up 2 bases, with 15 bases separating them. CDR3 size: 14 residues. CDR3 coding DNA: TGTGCCTGGGGGAGGGGGTATGGGAACTATGGCTACACCTTC. It encodes CAWGRGYGNYGYTF.

This chain joins TRBV27 and TRBJ2-3, with 8 bases lining up with TRBD2. The CDR3 runs 18 residues. J lost 4 bases, V lost 2 bases, and 14 bases had no gene match. Germline V gives CDR1 MNHEY, CDR2 SMNVEV (reference sequence). The CDR3 sequence: CASSLGSSGGLTADTQYF. The CDR3 bases are TGTGCCAGCAGTTTAGGGTCGAGCGGGGGACTTACCGCAGATACGCAGTATTTT.

The rearrangement uses TRBV6-5 and TRBJ1-5; tentative D call: TRBD1 (5 bases). This CDR3 is built from 14 residues. In germline, CDR1 is MNHEY, CDR2 SVGAGI. Between the trimmed V and J ends, which lost 6 bases and 3 bases, there was a span of 12 bases. CDR3 protein: CASSRRGLNQPQHF. CDR3 in DNA: TGTGCCAGCAGCCGGAGGGGCCTCAATCAGCCCCAGCATTTT.